This entry describes one TCR beta chain. This clone was found many times. The antigen it binds to is not known. No clone much larger than this one lies a single base away; base qualities are absent. Participants in the prospective study were enrolled through a virtual design, were aged about 18 to 90 years, and lived in roughly 24 United States geographic areas. In the prospective study, participants were assigned to cohorts based on the clinical history participants reported in a screening survey and a study questionnaire. In the prospective study, whole blood, serum and a nasopharyngeal or oropharyngeal swab were collected from each participant by mobile phlebotomists. Additional blood draws and questionnaires over a roughly two-month period could optionally be provided by prospective study participants. Before DNA extraction, prospective study blood samples were shipped either frozen or at room temperature.

The V and J ends are trimmed by 4 bases and 4 bases, leaving 16 bases between them. Sequences SGHDN (CDR1) and FVKESK (CDR2) are obtained from the germline V gene. The CDR3 holds 16 amino acids from the cysteine to the phenylalanine. Only CDR3 DNA remains: 48 bases, in frame from the first base. This sample is drawn from a study of blood T cell repertoires in COVID-19 (dated by TCRdb to the early 2020s). Broadly, across the study: Samples from collaborators originated in the United States, Italy and Spain and spanned both the acute and convalescent phases of COVID-19. The material from the prospective study consisted of cDNA or gDNA derived from T cells, B-cell-depleted T cells, or PBMCs. The dataset comprised deeply sampled blood TCRbeta repertoires from subjects exposed to, actively infected with, or recovered from COVID-19. The repertoires were released in a freely available public database meant as a resource for research on the immune response to SARS-CoV-2. The samples were drawn from the first 160 participants of the ongoing ImmuneRACE study and from some 1,300 subjects provided by 6 global collaborators. Sample metadata almost always included a de-identified subject ID, COVID-19 status, age in years and sex. Where HLA class I and class II types were available, the types were taken from metadata supplied by the sample provider, not from assay-based typing. Study-wide findings and limitations: How much clinical and demographic metadata was included differed by source and by participant, and the metadata was provided uncurated.

TCRbeta CDR3 regions were amplified from genomic DNA by means of the immunoSEQ Assay, a bias-controlled multiplex PCR. Turning to the authors' computational methods: The number of nucleated cells in each sample was estimated by amplification of reference gene primers within the assay. Sequence reads were collapsed and filtered to measure the absolute abundance of every unique TCRbeta CDR3 rearrangement. For each sample, productive Simpson clonality was calculated by taking the square root of Simpson's diversity index across productive rearrangements. TCRdb took over this immuneACCESS table, retaining in-frame rearrangements with V and J assigned. Such tables are incomplete; in checked studies, under half of the missing clones stem from an unresolved V gene, and the remainder is unexplained. V and J calls and clone size are as listed in that table; D and trimming were resolved from the DNA. The sample data list approximately 220,000 clones, and roughly 80% of these were observed just once. The biggest ten clones account for about 1.3% of the sample.

This clonotype was obtained from a woman in her thirties or forties with acute COVID-19. The sequenced sample consisted of PBMCs or T cells enriched from blood (not recorded which). Rearrangement joined TRBV14 to TRBJ2-2; TRBD2 is perhaps the D gene, given 6 matching bases. The nucleotide sequence is TGTGCCAGCAGCCTGCGGGGCGGAGATCCCACCGGGGAGCTGTTTTTT. The translation is CASSLRGGDPTGELFF.